This T cell receptor (beta chain) was sequenced during a study of control samples from healthy donors and cancer patients (dated by TCRdb to about 2020). This clone was seen only a few times. It has no known antigen specificity. No qualities accompany the bases; no much larger clone lies one base away. Unmatched junction bases come to 7, with V trimmed by 7 bases and J by 4 bases. CDR1 and CDR2 (GTSNPN, SVGIG) derive from the germline V gene (reference sequence). From the cysteine through the phenylalanine, the CDR3 covers 13 amino acids. Only the CDR3 portion is preserved as DNA: 39 bases, with reading frame beginning at the first base. Libraries came from the immunoSEQ multiplex PCR assay. TCRdb retrieved this table from immuneACCESS and kept in-frame rearrangements only. Not all clones are present; in checked studies, unresolved V genes account for under half, and no reason is known for the remainder. The sample records about 150,000 clones, nearly 95% of which are singletons. The ten biggest clones cover approximately 2.5% of the sample.

Here the chain combines TRBV30 and TRBJ1-5; TRBD1 matches 7 bases in the middle. Sequencing was carried out using blood. The source is a man aged 50-59 years in good health. Here is the DNA: TGTGCCTTCCAGACAGGGACTAATCAGCCCCAGCATTTT. Translated, it gives CAFQTGTNQPQHF.